Below, 3 T cell receptor beta chains from the same sample are listed, as sequenced in a study of T cell changes during pregnancy in multiple sclerosis. Repertoires were generated with immunoSEQ multiplex PCR, while TCRdb's copy carries only in-frame clones and drops some. The sample has over 50,000 clones, approximately 90% seen once. Specimen: peripheral blood, collected in the third trimester of pregnancy. The receptors come from a female donor in good health, enrolled as a control in a pregnancy study.

This chain joins TRBV4-3 and TRBJ2-5; possibly TRBD1 for D (7 bases). The germline V gene encodes CDR1 LGHNA and CDR2 YSLEER. The V gene lost 3 bases and the J gene lost 5 bases, with 16 bases spanning the gap. The CDR3 loop spans 15 amino acids. This CDR3 is CASSHSWQGGETQYF. CDR3 DNA sequence: TGCGCCAGCAGCCACTCCTGGCAGGGGGGTGAGACCCAGTACTTC.

This sequence joins TRBV6-1 and TRBJ1-6; the D gene is possibly TRBD1 (6 bases). Germline loops: CDR1 MNHNS, CDR2 SASEGT. This CDR3 comprises 15 residues. Trimming left V 10 bases short and J 4 bases short, with 17 bases between. This CDR3 is CATNPTGGYNSPLHF. CDR3 DNA: TGTGCCACCAATCCGACAGGTGGTTATAATTCACCCCTCCACTTT.

V usage is TRBV27 and J usage is TRBJ2-3, with D tentatively TRBD1 (5 bases). The CDR3 has 15 amino acids. The V end was cut by 2 bases, the J end by 1 base, with 10 bases between. Germline-derived CDR1 and CDR2 are MNHEY and SMNVEV (reference sequence). The CDR3 coding sequence is TGTGCCAGCAGTTTAGGGGCGACGCGCACAGATACGCAGTATTTT. Residues: CASSLGATRTDTQYF.